This T cell receptor beta chain was sequenced for a study of T-cell reconstitution after alpha-beta-depleted transplantation in children. Germline CDR1 is WSHSY and CDR2 is SAAADI. V was cut by 4 bases and J by 2 bases, with 6 bases left in between. The CDR3 has 13 amino acids. A TCRbeta library incorporating unique molecular identifiers was prepared. TCRdb itself ran the PCR reads through MiXCR, one entry per CDR3 protein. The sample yields around 600,000 distinct CDR3 sequences, 16% seen once. The TCR was taken from a human donor who donated a stem cell graft to a child with acute myeloid leukemia. The V gene is TRBV10-2, the J gene TRBJ1-5; D not certain. Sequenced material: PBMCs from the stem cell graft donor, taken from the stem cell graft. This CDR3 reads CASSVHGNQPQHF. As DNA, the CDR3 is TGCGCCAGCAGTGTTCATGGCAATCAGCCCCAGCATTTT.